A single sample is the source of the 8 T cell receptor beta chains below, sequenced in a study of T cell repertoires in cytomegalovirus infection. TCRdb re-derived calls from the reads in MiXCR, one entry per CDR3 protein. Of about 400,000 distinct CDR3 sequences in the sample, about a sixth are singletons; the top ten hold under 9%. The source material was PBMCs. The receptor source for this set is a human donor in good health (CMV status not recorded). Some clones in this sample may be carry-over from other donors' samples.

This clonotype was seen only a few times. The chain is built from TRBV7-2 and TRBJ2-1; 10 bases are shared with TRBD2. CDR1 and CDR2 from the germline V gene are SGHTA and FQGNSA. The CDR3 extends over 20 amino acids. With V trimmed by 6 bases and J by 6 bases, 23 bases remained unmatched. The CDR3 sequence is CASSPSTRLAGVRAPNEQFF. The CDR3 DNA reads TGTGCCAGCAGTCCTAGCACGCGTCTAGCGGGGGTCCGGGCACCCAATGAGCAGTTCTTC.

This clonotype was seen repeatedly, ten times or more. The chain combines TRBV7-2 with TRBJ2-5; D uncertain. Germline-derived CDR1 and CDR2 are SGHTA and FQGNSA. This CDR3 has 15 residues. Trimming stripped 1 base from V and 2 bases from J, with 11 bases between. The CDR3 sequence: CASSLGPVLQETQYF. The CDR3 DNA reads TGTGCCAGCAGCTTAGGGCCGGTACTACAAGAGACCCAGTACTTC.

This clonotype was found many times. The chain carries TRBV7-2 and TRBJ1-5; 7 positions agree with TRBD1. The CDR3 spans 15 residues. With V trimmed by 1 base and J by 5 bases, 5 bases remained unmatched. CDR1 is SGHTA, CDR2 FQGNSA, per germline. The CDR3 bases are TGTGCCAGCAGCTTAGGCCAGGGGGGCGATCAGCCCCAGCATTTT. Translating it yields CASSLGQGGDQPQHF. Using reference TRBV7-2 and TRBJ1-5 for the parts outside the CDR3, the full variable domain is GAGVSQSPSNKVTEKGKDVELRCDPISGHTALYWYRQSLGQGLEFLIYFQGNSAPDKSGLPSDRFSAERTGGSVSTLTIQRTQQEDSAVYLCASSLGQGGDQPQHFGDGTRLSIL.

This chain joins TRBV11-2 and TRBJ2-1, with TRBD2 as a possible D gene (5 bases). Germline V gives CDR1 SGHAT, CDR2 FQNNGV. The ends were cut back, 2 bases at V and 10 bases at J, with 15 bases in the middle. The length of the CDR3 is 14 residues. CDR3 loop: CASSLSGFSGEQFF. The CDR3 coding sequence is TGTGCCAGCAGCTTATCGGGATTTAGTGGGGAGCAGTTCTTC.

The J gene is TRBJ1-4, the V gene TRBV5-5, with 10 bases lining up with TRBD1. The CDR3 has 15 amino acids. V lost 4 bases and J lost 6; bases outside the gene matches: 6. The germline gives CDR1 SGHKS, CDR2 YYEKEE (reference sequence). CDR3 coding DNA: TGTGCCAGCAGCCCCGCAGGGACAGGGGATGAAAAACTGTTTTTT. Translation: CASSPAGTGDEKLFF.

This clonotype was seen only a few times. The chain carries TRBV6-1 and TRBJ1-2; tentatively, D is TRBD1 (6 bases). The ends were cut back, 7 bases at V and 2 bases at J, with 14 bases in the middle. Germline-derived CDR1 and CDR2 are MNHNS and SASEGT. There are 14 residues in the CDR3. Here the CDR3 reads CASNRRTVNYGYTF. The CDR3, as DNA: TGTGCCAGCAATCGAAGGACAGTCAACTATGGCTACACCTTC.

This clonotype showed up many times. V and J are TRBV7-2 and TRBJ2-3; D might be TRBD2 (6 bases). This CDR3 has 16 amino acids. Trimming left V 0 bases short and J 1 base short, with 11 bases between. Germline CDR1 reads SGHTA; CDR2 reads FQGNSA. CDR3 amino acids: CASSLAAGFGTDTQYF. The CDR3 DNA sequence: TGTGCCAGCAGCTTAGCGGCGGGGTTCGGCACAGATACGCAGTATTTT.

This clonotype was recorded at least ten times. The chain uses TRBV12-3 or TRBV12-4 and TRBJ1-1; D call uncertain. The CDR3 runs to 11 residues. Trimming stripped 7 bases from V and 7 bases from J, with 10 bases between. The CDR3 protein is CASNSGDEAFF. CDR3 DNA: TGTGCCAGCAATTCCGGAGATGAAGCTTTCTTT.